This TCR beta chain stems from a study of pediatric ulcerative colitis. General study findings and limits: Compared with controls, ulcerative colitis showed greater blood-rectum clone sharing. No controls had the two rectal clonotypes shared by ulcerative colitis patients.

Each sample received Survey-level depth of up to 500,000 reads. Data came from immunoSEQ multiplex PCR; TCRdb stores just in-frame clones and leaves some out. The sample records roughly 64,000 clones, 70% to 90% being singletons. Turning to this clone: Its antigen remains unidentified.

The ends were cut back, 8 bases at V and 4 bases at J, with 13 bases in the middle. The CDR3 contains 13 residues. CDR1 and CDR2 (germline): MNHNS, SASEGT. Sequencing was done on a sample of blood. The V and J genes are TRBV6-1 and TRBJ2-3, with D perhaps TRBD1 (5 bases). This receptor was identified in a boy aged 5 to 17 with severe ulcerative colitis. The CDR3 loop reads CASLRETPDTQYF. CDR3 in DNA: TGTGCCAGCCTCAGGGAAACCCCAGATACGCAGTATTTT.